The 30 T cell receptor beta chains below were found in one sample sequenced in a study of CD8 T cells in ankylosing spondylitis. TCRdb redid the calling of the 5' RACE reads with MiXCR, one entry per CDR3 protein. The repertoire holds 230,000 or so distinct CDR3 sequences, with approximately 20% as singletons. The specimen sequenced was blood, either unsorted or a sorted T cell fraction (not recorded which). The receptors derive from a male donor with ankylosing spondylitis or in good health (not recorded which).

The rearrangement joins TRBV20-1 to TRBJ2-5; TRBD2 agrees at 9 bases. The CDR3 extends over 18 amino acids. Germline V CDR1 and CDR2: DFQATT, SNEGSKA (reference sequence). V trimming: 0 bases; J trimming: 5 bases; junction bases outside the gene matches: 16. CDR3 nucleotides: TGCAGTGCTAGAGATGTAGCGGGAGAGAGGAGCGGTCGGGAGACCCAGTACTTC. As protein: CSARDVAGERSGRETQYF.

The table lists this clonotype with many counts. This chain links TRBV29-1 with TRBJ2-2, with 7 positions matching TRBD2. Germline lookup yields CDR1 SQVTM and CDR2 ANQGSEA. J was trimmed by 6 bases and V by 3 bases; bases with no gene match: 7. The CDR3 totals 14 residues. The DNA for the CDR3 is TGCAGCGTTGACCTCGGGGCGGGAGCCGGGGAGCTGTTTTTT. Residues: CSVDLGAGAGELFF.

V gene TRBV6-5 combines with J gene TRBJ2-1; D may match TRBD1 or TRBD2 (5 bases each). Germline loops: CDR1 MNHEY, CDR2 SVGAGI. Trimming cost V 4 bases and J 8 bases, with 24 bases left between them. There are 17 residues in the CDR3. The chain's CDR3 is CASSFLASQGGSDEQFF. CDR3 coding DNA: TGTGCCAGCAGTTTTCTCGCTAGCCAGGGTGGTAGCGATGAGCAGTTCTTC.

There are a few counts of this clonotype. This chain connects TRBV20-1 to TRBJ1-2; TRBD1 is a possible D gene (6 bases). The CDR3 has 15 amino acids. Germline values: CDR1 DFQATT, CDR2 SNEGSKA (reference sequence). V was shortened by 0 bases and J by 4 bases, with 15 bases between the two germline ends. The CDR3 loop is CSARDPTGPGYGYTF. CDR3 nucleotides: TGCAGTGCTAGAGACCCTACAGGGCCCGGCTATGGCTACACCTTC.

Many counts were recorded for this clonotype. The rearrangement uses TRBV25-1 and TRBJ2-7; TRBD1 matches at 7 bases. Germline V gives CDR1 MGHDK, CDR2 SYGVNS. With 8 bases clipped from V and 3 bases from J, the junction kept 4 bases outside the gene matches. This CDR3 has 12 residues. The CDR3 bases are TGTGCCAGCCGGGACAGCAGCTACGAGCAGTACTTC. As protein: CASRDSSYEQYF.

The CDR3, as DNA: TGCGCCAGCAGCCCCGGTCCCCCACAGGGGGCGCGTGGCTACACCTTC. Amino acids: CASSPGPPQGARGYTF. The rearrangement joins TRBV4-1 to TRBJ1-2, with TRBD1 identical over 9 bases. The germline V gene has CDR1 MGHRA and CDR2 YSYEKL. With V trimmed by 4 bases and J by 7 bases, 13 bases remained unmatched. The CDR3 is 16 residues long.

This clonotype was counted a few times. The CDR3 region has the DNA TGTGCCAGCAGTTTGGCCCTAGCGGACTCCTACGAGCAGTACTTC. Translation gives CASSLALADSYEQYF. The rearrangement joins TRBV12-3 or TRBV12-4 to TRBJ2-7; TRBD2 matches at 7 bases. The V segment lost 3 bases and the J segment 0 bases; nucleotides outside the gene matches: 5. CDR3 size: 15 residues.

This clonotype turned up a few times. V and J are TRBV10-3 and TRBJ2-1; D possibly corresponds to TRBD1 (6 bases). In germline, CDR1 is ENHRY, CDR2 SYGVKD. V dropped 5 bases and J dropped 0 bases, with 14 bases sitting between them. This CDR3 has 16 residues. This CDR3 is CAISFEEGGSYNEQFF. The CDR3 coding sequence is TGTGCCATCAGTTTCGAGGAAGGGGGCTCCTACAATGAGCAGTTCTTC.

This clonotype was counted ten times or more. The gene calls are TRBV5-1 and TRBJ2-3; D call uncertain. Deletions cut 0 bases from V and 4 bases from J, with 12 bases between. This CDR3 is 15 amino acids long. Germline lookup yields CDR1 SGHRS and CDR2 YFSETQ. This CDR3 is CASSLDRTPPDTQYF. CDR3 coding DNA: TGCGCCAGCAGCTTGGACAGAACCCCGCCAGATACGCAGTATTTT.

This clonotype came up a few times. The chain employs TRBV19 and TRBJ2-1; the match to TRBD2 covers 9 bases. Germline V lookup: CDR1 LNHDA, CDR2 SQIVND (reference sequence). J was trimmed by 0 bases and V by 3 bases; bases with no gene match: 0. The CDR3 length is 15 residues. CDR3 sequence reads: CASSISGSSYNEQFF. The CDR3 DNA sequence: TGTGCCAGTAGTATTAGCGGGAGCTCCTACAATGAGCAGTTCTTC. The full variable domain, its missing parts supplied by reference TRBV19 and TRBJ2-1, is DGGITQSPKYLFRKEGQNVTLSCEQNLNHDAMYWYRQDPGQGLRLIYYSQIVNDFQKGDIAEGYSVSREKKESFPLTVTSAQKNPTAFYLCASSISGSSYNEQFFGPGTRLTVL.

This clonotype was detected many times. The CDR3 nucleotides are TGCAGCGTCCGGTTGGGGGACTACGAGCAGTACTTC. Amino acid sequence: CSVRLGDYEQYF. V and J are TRBV29-1 and TRBJ2-7; D is perhaps TRBD1 or TRBD2 (5 bases each). Germline values: CDR1 SQVTM, CDR2 ANQGSEA. With 6 bases removed from V and 3 bases from J, the gap between germline ends came to 12 bases. The CDR3 consists of 12 residues.

This clonotype was counted between two and nine times. The CDR3 here is CSARIADNSGNTIYF. Written as DNA, the CDR3 is TGCAGTGCTAGGATAGCGGACAACTCTGGAAACACCATATATTTT. The rearrangement links TRBV20-1 to TRBJ1-3; perhaps TRBD1 as D (5 bases). Germline V lookup: CDR1 DFQATT, CDR2 SNEGSKA (reference sequence). V shed 3 bases and J shed 0 bases, with 12 bases lying between them. The CDR3 spans 15 residues.

The chain couples TRBV4-3 to TRBJ2-1, with TRBD2 identical over 8 bases. CDR1 and CDR2 from the germline V gene are LGHNA and YSLEER. The CDR3 runs to 16 residues. V shed 0 bases, J shed 2 bases, and the junction held 3 bases outside the gene matches. CDR3 DNA sequence: TGCGCCAGCAGCCAAGAAGTACTAGCGGCCTACAATGAGCAGTTCTTC. Amino acids: CASSQEVLAAYNEQFF.

On this clonotype: One base away lies a much larger clone, so this may be a sequencing read error. V is TRBV4-1 and J is TRBJ2-7; the D gene is possibly TRBD1 (6 bases). The CDR3 sequence is 15 residues long. Between the trimmed V and J ends, which lost 6 bases and 5 bases, there was a span of 20 bases. In germline, CDR1 is MGHRA, CDR2 YSYEKL. The CDR3, as DNA: TGCGCCAGCAGGTGTACTTCGGGACAAATCCACGAGCAGTACTTC. Its protein is CASRCTSGQIHEQYF.

This clonotype has a count of ten or more. The V gene is TRBV7-9, the J gene TRBJ1-6; D is unclear. V shed 6 bases and J shed 0 bases, with 12 bases lying between them. The CDR3 has 16 residues. CDR1 is SEHNR and CDR2 is FQNEAQ in the germline V gene (reference sequence). CDR3 in amino acids: CASSGDGVSYNSPLHF. CDR3 in DNA: TGTGCCAGCAGTGGCGACGGGGTCTCCTATAATTCACCCCTCCACTTT. Full variable domain (remainder filled in from reference TRBV7-9 and TRBJ1-6): DTGVSQNPRHKITKRGQNVTFRCDPISEHNRLYWYRQTLGQGPEFLTYFQNEAQLEKSRLLSDRFSAERPKGSFSTLEIQRTEQGDSAMYLCASSGDGVSYNSPLHFGNGTRLTVT.

This clonotype was seen a handful of times. The genes are TRBV25-1 and TRBJ2-7; 8 bases fit TRBD1. The germline gives CDR1 MGHDK, CDR2 SYGVNS. The CDR3 runs 18 residues. The junction had 16 bases not matched to a gene; V was cut back by 4 bases and J by 2 bases. The CDR3 loop reads CASSAYLFGQGQPYEQYF. CDR3 bases: TGTGCCAGCAGTGCTTACCTCTTCGGACAGGGACAGCCCTACGAGCAGTACTTC.

V and J are TRBV19 and TRBJ2-7; D unresolved. The CDR3 is 15 residues long. The germline V gene encodes CDR1 LNHDA and CDR2 SQIVND (reference sequence). The ends were cut back, 0 bases at V and 3 bases at J, with 12 bases in the middle. The CDR3: CASSIDLSGGYEQYF. CDR3 bases: TGTGCCAGTAGTATAGATCTCTCGGGCGGCTACGAGCAGTACTTC.

The genes are TRBV2 and TRBJ1-1; the D is unclear. V lost 5 bases to trimming and J lost 1 base, with 20 bases between them. CDR1 and CDR2 (germline): SNHLY, FYNNEI. CDR3 length equals 17 residues. CDR3 residues: CASSPLLVTRGNTEAFF. In DNA, the CDR3 is TGTGCCAGCAGTCCCTTACTTGTGACTAGAGGGAACACTGAAGCTTTCTTT.

This clonotype was counted a few times. The genes are TRBV27 and TRBJ2-1, with TRBD2 matching 13 bases. The CDR3 covers 15 residues. The trim removed 3 bases at V and 7 bases at J, leaving 3 bases unmatched. CDR1 is MNHEY and CDR2 is SMNVEV in the germline V gene (reference sequence). The CDR3 DNA follows: TGTGCCAGCAGTTTTGGGACTAGCGGGATAAATGAGCAGTTCTTC. This encodes CASSFGTSGINEQFF.

The J gene is TRBJ2-7, the V gene TRBV5-1, with D possibly TRBD2 on 5 matching bases. The CDR3 sequence is 14 residues long. CDR1 and CDR2 (germline): SGHRS, YFSETQ. V shed 2 bases and J shed 3 bases, with 12 bases lying between them. CDR3 sequence reads: CASSLLHGGYEQYF. CDR3 bases: TGCGCCAGCAGCTTACTACACGGAGGCTACGAGCAGTACTTC.

The chain uses TRBV20-1 and TRBJ2-2; D not certain. The length of the CDR3 is 15 residues. V dropped 2 bases and J dropped 7 bases, with 17 bases sitting between them. Per germline, CDR1 DFQATT and CDR2 SNEGSKA (reference sequence). The CDR3 sequence: CSARPILLTGGELFF. The CDR3, as DNA: TGCAGTGCTAGACCAATCCTCCTTACCGGCGGGGAGCTGTTTTTT.

The rearrangement joins TRBV20-1 to TRBJ2-7; D remains ambiguous. Trimming removed 0 bases at V and 0 bases at J, with 12 bases between. Per germline, CDR1 DFQATT and CDR2 SNEGSKA (reference sequence). The CDR3 is 15 residues long. The CDR3 sequence is CSARDETESSYEQYF. DNA of the CDR3: TGCAGTGCTAGAGATGAGACGGAGAGCTCCTACGAGCAGTACTTC.

The chain recombines TRBV2 with TRBJ2-7; TRBD1 agrees at 7 bases. Germline CDR1 SNHLY, CDR2 FYNNEI. Trimming cost V 6 bases and J 4 bases; bases outside gene matches: 6. This CDR3 spans 13 amino acids. The CDR3 DNA is TGTGCCAGCAGAAGAGGACAGGAGTACGAGCAGTACTTC. As protein: CASRRGQEYEQYF.

The V call is TRBV5-6, the J call TRBJ1-4; D is possibly TRBD1 (6 bases). Germline CDR1 and CDR2: SGHDT and YYEEEE. The CDR3 is 13 amino acids. V gave up 7 bases and J gave up 6 bases, with 13 bases separating them. The CDR3 DNA follows: TGTGCCAGCCATCTACAGGGCGATGAAAAACTGTTTTTT. It codes for CASHLQGDEKLFF.

The sample holds a few counts of this clonotype. The chain links TRBV29-1 to TRBJ2-7; D is possibly TRBD1 (7 bases). This CDR3 spans 12 amino acids. The V and J ends lost 8 bases and 3 bases respectively, with 14 bases between them. Germline CDR1 reads SQVTM; CDR2 reads ANQGSEA. In DNA, the CDR3 is TGCAGCACAGGGGACTCCTTCTACGAGCAGTACTTC. Protein: CSTGDSFYEQYF.

This clonotype appeared many times. CDR3 amino acids: CSVEDRYYQQFF. In nucleotides, the CDR3 is TGCAGCGTTGAAGATCGATACTACCAACAGTTCTTC. This chain uses TRBV29-1 with TRBJ2-1; D is undetermined. Deletions cut 0 bases from V and 13 bases from J, with 13 bases between. The CDR3 covers 12 residues. The germline V gene has CDR1 SQVTM and CDR2 ANQGSEA.

The chain employs TRBV9 and TRBJ2-2; the D is unclear. This CDR3 has 13 residues. With 0 bases removed from V and 3 bases from J, the gap between germline ends came to 3 bases. Germline V gene lookup returns CDR1 SGDLS and CDR2 YYNGEE. DNA for the CDR3: TGTGCCAGCAGCGTAGAGGACACCGGGGAGCTGTTTTTT. It encodes CASSVEDTGELFF. Drawing the rest from reference TRBV9 and TRBJ2-2, the complete variable domain is DSGVTQTPKHLITATGQRVTLRCSPRSGDLSVYWYQQSLDQGLQFLIQYYNGEERAKGNILERFSAQQFPDLHSELNLSSLELGDSALYFCASSVEDTGELFFGEGSRLTVL.

This clonotype appeared a few times. The chain has TRBV11-1 and TRBJ2-7; 11 positions match TRBD2. The CDR3 runs to 18 residues. Germline V gene lookup returns CDR1 SGHAT and CDR2 FQDESV (reference sequence). V shed 4 bases, J shed 3 bases, and the junction held 14 bases outside the gene matches. CDR3 DNA: TGTGCCAGCAGCTCCTCCCCAATTAGCGGGAGGGCCTACTACGAGCAGTACTTC. This encodes CASSSSPISGRAYYEQYF.

This clonotype occurred a few times. The J gene is TRBJ2-5, the V gene TRBV6-2 or TRBV6-3, with no clear D. Per germline, CDR1 MNHEY and CDR2 SVGEGT. The CDR3 loop spans 15 amino acids. V lost 1 base to trimming and J lost 2 bases, with 11 bases between them. This chain's CDR3 is CASSYFDGTQETQYF. The CDR3 bases are TGTGCCAGCAGTTACTTCGATGGAACGCAAGAGACCCAGTACTTC.

The gene calls are TRBV6-2 or TRBV6-3 and TRBJ2-7; D gene ambiguous. The V end lost 4 bases, the J end lost 2 bases, and 18 bases lay between the germline ends. The germline CDR1 and CDR2 sequences are MNHEY and SVGEGT. CDR3 length: 16 amino acids. CDR3 coding DNA: TGTGCCAGCAGTTTCTTTTACGGCGGCACGACCTACGAGCAGTACTTC. Translation: CASSFFYGGTTYEQYF.